The 25 T cell receptor beta chains below come from one sample, sequenced in a study of blood T cell repertoires in COVID-19 (dated by TCRdb to 2018 to 2021). Receptors were amplified or captured by the immunoSEQ multiplex PCR assay. TCRdb limited this immuneACCESS table to in-frame rearrangements with V and J called. A share of clones is missing; checked studies link under half to unresolved V genes, and the rest is unexplained. The sample data list 200,000 to 250,000 clones, and 85% of these were observed just once. 9.1% of the sample lies in the top ten. Sequencing input: PBMCs or T cells enriched from blood (not recorded which). These receptors all come from a woman aged 45-60 years with acute COVID-19.

This clone showed up just once. The chain joins TRBV2 to TRBJ1-1, with D unclear. Trimming took 7 bases from V and 0 from J, leaving 9 bases between them. There are 13 residues in the CDR3. Per germline, CDR1 SNHLY and CDR2 FYNNEI. As DNA, the CDR3 is TGTGCCAGCACCTCACAAGTGAACACTGAAGCTTTCTTT. Its protein is CASTSQVNTEAFF.

J is TRBJ2-2 and V is TRBV29-1; D is possibly TRBD2 (5 bases). V was shortened by 4 bases and J by 2 bases, with 8 bases between the two germline ends. The CDR3 is 13 amino acids. Germline values: CDR1 SQVTM, CDR2 ANQGSEA. The CDR3 bases are TGCAGCGTTGCGGGGTCTAACACCGGGGAGCTGTTTTTT. Translated: CSVAGSNTGELFF.

The rearrangement links TRBV10-3 to TRBJ1-2, with a weak D call TRBD1 (5 bases). Germline CDR1 reads ENHRY; CDR2 reads SYGVKD. There are 15 residues in the CDR3. Trimming pared 2 bases from V and 3 bases from J, leaving 13 bases between. The CDR3 nucleotides read TGTGCCATCAGTGAGCGGGGGGGTCAGGACTATGGCTACACCTTC. It translates to CAISERGGQDYGYTF.

The CDR3 sequence: CASSQDPSGFGTEAFF. The CDR3 bases are TGCGCCAGCAGCCAAGATCCTTCAGGGTTTGGCACTGAAGCTTTCTTT. The chain couples TRBV4-3 to TRBJ1-1; weak D call: TRBD1 (5 bases). The CDR3 has 16 residues. Germline CDR1 is LGHNA and CDR2 is YSLEER. The V and J ends lost 0 bases and 4 bases respectively, with 15 bases between them.

This rearrangement joins TRBV5-1 to TRBJ2-5, with 7 bases aligning to TRBD1. The CDR3 length is 15 residues. V trimming: 2 bases; J trimming: 0 bases; junction bases outside the gene matches: 4. Germline V gives CDR1 SGHRS, CDR2 YFSETQ. CDR3 in DNA: TGCGCCAGCAGCTTATCCGGGACAGACCAAGAGACCCAGTACTTC. Translation: CASSLSGTDQETQYF.

This rearrangement joins TRBV5-1 to TRBJ2-2; TRBD2 agrees at 7 bases. There are 18 residues in the CDR3. The V gene end was trimmed by 3 bases and the J gene end by 4 bases; junction bases not matched to a gene: 15. CDR1 is SGHRS and CDR2 is YFSETQ in the germline V gene. In DNA form, the CDR3 reads TGCGCCAGCAGCTCCTCCTCTAGGGCGGGGGTCTTCACCGGGGAGCTGTTTTTT. Amino acids: CASSSSSRAGVFTGELFF.

The chain uses TRBV2 and TRBJ1-2; 8 nucleotides agree with TRBD1. Germline V CDR1 and CDR2: SNHLY, FYNNEI. The ends lost 9 bases at V and 5 bases at J; junction bases unmatched: 5. CDR3 length equals 12 residues. The CDR3 DNA follows: TGTGCCAGGGGAAGACAGGGGTATGGCTACACCTTC. Its translation is CARGRQGYGYTF.

This clone turned up a few times. This chain uses TRBV30 with TRBJ1-2, with TRBD1 identical over 10 bases. J gave up 7 bases and V 3 bases, and 5 bases lay outside the gene matches. The CDR3 sequence is 13 residues long. Per germline, CDR1 GTSNPN and CDR2 SVGIG (reference sequence). CDR3 DNA: TGTGCCTGGAGGGGACAGGGGTTCAGTGGCTACACCTTC. This gives the protein CAWRGQGFSGYTF. The complete variable domain, with remaining parts taken from reference TRBV30 and TRBJ1-2, reads SQTIHQWPATLVQPVGSPLSLECTVEGTSNPNLYWYRQAAGRGLQLLFYSVGIGQISSEVPQNLSASRPQDRQFILSSKKLLLSDSGFYLCAWRGQGFSGYTFGSGTRLTVV.

The chain combines TRBV30 with TRBJ1-5; D is unclear. The CDR3 totals 14 residues. The ends were cut back, 0 bases at V and 9 bases at J, with 15 bases in the middle. Germline V gene data show CDR1 as GTSNPN and CDR2 as SVGIG (reference sequence). Here the CDR3 DNA reads TGTGCCTGGAGTGTACAAGGGCTAGCTGGGCCCCAGCATTTT. Protein: CAWSVQGLAGPQHF.

The rearrangement uses TRBV19 and TRBJ2-4, with D possibly matching TRBD1 (7 bases). CDR1 LNHDA and CDR2 SQIVND come from the germline V gene (reference sequence). The CDR3 length is 12 residues. The V and J ends lost 11 bases and 6 bases respectively, with 14 bases between them. The CDR3 nucleotides read TGTGCCGCGGAGGGGGCCGGAAACATTCAGTACTTC. As protein: CAAEGAGNIQYF.

The chain uses TRBV7-2 and TRBJ1-5; no reliable D call. The V end lost 5 bases, the J end lost 0 bases, and 11 bases lay between the germline ends. The CDR3 spans 15 residues. CDR1 and CDR2 from the germline V gene are SGHTA and FQGNSA. CDR3 loop: CASSQHGSSNQPQHF. DNA for the CDR3: TGTGCCAGCAGCCAACATGGCAGTAGCAATCAGCCCCAGCATTTT.

CDR3 in DNA: TGTGCCAGCAGTTTGGGACTAGCGGGGGGATACGAGCAGTACTTC. Protein product: CASSLGLAGGYEQYF. The V call is TRBV6-5, the J call TRBJ2-7, with 15 bases that match TRBD2. Germline-derived CDR1 and CDR2 are MNHEY and SVGAGI. The CDR3 runs to 15 residues. Losses at the gene ends were 4 bases for V and 4 bases for J; bases not matched to a gene: 2.

The chain joins TRBV18 to TRBJ1-1; 7 nucleotides align to TRBD1. The CDR3 length is 14 residues. Germline CDR1 is KGHSH and CDR2 is LQKENI. The V and J ends lost 4 bases and 8 bases, in that order; junction bases with no gene match: 10. DNA of the CDR3: TGTGCCAGCTCACGGGGTGACAGGGCGGAGGAAGCTTTCTTT. Its translation is CASSRGDRAEEAFF.

The chain employs TRBV5-6 and TRBJ2-2; D is ambiguous. The germline V gene has CDR1 SGHDT and CDR2 YYEEEE. The CDR3 runs 14 residues. With 0 bases removed from V and 1 base from J, the gap between germline ends came to 4 bases. The CDR3 loop is CASSLAKNTGELFF. CDR3 DNA sequence: TGTGCCAGCAGCTTGGCCAAGAACACCGGGGAGCTGTTTTTT. Full variable domain (remainder filled in from reference TRBV5-6 and TRBJ2-2): DAGVTQSPTHLIKTRGQQVTLRCSPKSGHDTVSWYQQALGQGPQFIFQYYEEEERQRGNFPDRFSGHQFPNYSSELNVNALLLGDSALYLCASSLAKNTGELFFGEGSRLTVL.

This chain uses TRBV10-2 with TRBJ1-2; D is undetermined. Per the germline V gene, CDR1 is WSHSY and CDR2 is SAAADI. This CDR3 region has 15 residues. The ends were cut back, 4 bases at V and 5 bases at J, with 17 bases in the middle. CDR3 in DNA: TGCGCCAGCAGTGCTATAACCGGGAGTCAATATGGCTACACCTTC. Amino acids: CASSAITGSQYGYTF.

The chain employs TRBV5-1 and TRBJ2-1, with TRBD2 as a possible D gene (6 bases). The germline V gene encodes CDR1 SGHRS and CDR2 YFSETQ. Trimming stripped 4 bases from V and 8 bases from J, with 22 bases between. The CDR3 sequence is 16 residues long. The CDR3 here is CASSLSTSQSSDEQFF. The DNA of the CDR3 is TGCGCCAGCAGCCTTTCGACTAGTCAGTCGTCGGATGAGCAGTTCTTC.

The rearrangement links TRBV18 to TRBJ2-7, with 9 bases identical to TRBD1. This CDR3 has 14 amino acids. Unmatched junction bases numbered 5, after V lost 3 bases and J lost 5 bases. Looked up from germline, CDR1 is KGHSH and CDR2 is LQKENI. The chain's CDR3 is CASSPWDRVDEQYF. The CDR3 DNA sequence: TGTGCCAGCTCACCTTGGGACAGGGTCGACGAGCAGTACTTC.

The chain is built from TRBV7-2 and TRBJ1-2; 7 nucleotides align to TRBD1. Germline CDR1 reads SGHTA; CDR2 reads FQGNSA. This CDR3 spans 16 amino acids. J lost 4 bases, V lost 5 bases, and 13 bases had no gene match. CDR3 region: CASSPRTGGQGYGYTF. The CDR3 DNA reads as TGTGCCAGCAGCCCCCGGACAGGCGGGCAGGGCTATGGCTACACCTTC.

CDR3 bases: TGTGCCAGCAGCTTCGGGCGGGGTAGGAACCAAGAGACCCAGTACTTC. It is translated as CASSFGRGRNQETQYF. This chain connects TRBV5-5 to TRBJ2-5, with D tentatively TRBD2 (6 bases). There are 16 residues in the CDR3. Trimming stripped 2 bases from V and 0 bases from J, with 14 bases between. Per germline, CDR1 SGHKS and CDR2 YYEKEE (reference sequence).

This clone came up once. This chain joins TRBV9 and TRBJ1-1; 8 bases match TRBD1. The CDR3 runs 14 residues. Trimming took 0 bases from V and 6 from J; bases not matched to a gene: 4. The V gene's germline CDR1 is SGDLS and CDR2 YYNGEE. The CDR3 loop is CASSVVTGAPEAFF. For the CDR3, the DNA is TGTGCCAGCAGCGTAGTGACAGGGGCCCCTGAAGCTTTCTTT.

The V gene is TRBV28, the J gene TRBJ2-1; TRBD1 agrees at 8 bases. Germline V CDR1 and CDR2: MDHEN, SYDVKM. Unmatched junction bases numbered 5, after V lost 4 bases and J lost 0 bases. There are 16 residues in the CDR3. The CDR3 DNA reads as TGTGCCAGCAGTTCCCAGGGGGCCGACTCCTACAATGAGCAGTTCTTC. This encodes CASSSQGADSYNEQFF.

The chain carries TRBV27 and TRBJ2-3; 8 bases align to TRBD1. With V trimmed by 6 bases and J by 1 base, 3 bases remained unmatched. CDR3 length: 14 amino acids. CDR1 is MNHEY and CDR2 is SMNVEV in the germline V gene (reference sequence). The CDR3 loop reads CASRPTGGTDTQYF. DNA for the CDR3: TGTGCCAGCAGACCGACAGGGGGCACAGATACGCAGTATTTT.

This clone was seen only once. The chain employs TRBV19 and TRBJ2-3; D uncertain. The CDR3 is made up of 14 amino acids. Per germline, CDR1 LNHDA and CDR2 SQIVND (reference sequence). V gave up 1 base and J gave up 3 bases, with 8 bases separating them. This CDR3 reads CASSIGSITDTQYF. CDR3 DNA: TGTGCCAGTAGTATAGGCAGTATTACAGATACGCAGTATTTT. Drawing the rest from reference TRBV19 and TRBJ2-3, the complete variable domain is DGGITQSPKYLFRKEGQNVTLSCEQNLNHDAMYWYRQDPGQGLRLIYYSQIVNDFQKGDIAEGYSVSREKKESFPLTVTSAQKNPTAFYLCASSIGSITDTQYFGPGTRLTVL.

The V call is TRBV19, the J call TRBJ2-6, with D perhaps matching TRBD1 (6 bases). The CDR3 runs to 18 residues. The germline gives CDR1 LNHDA, CDR2 SQIVND (reference sequence). Trimming stripped 1 base from V and 2 bases from J, with 15 bases between. CDR3 bases: TGTGCCAGTAGTATAGCAGGACAGAACCGACCTGGGGCCAACGTCCTGACTTTC. It translates to CASSIAGQNRPGANVLTF.

V usage is TRBV3-1 (or the pseudogene TRBV3-2) and J usage is TRBJ1-1; 10 nucleotides match TRBD1. This CDR3 spans 15 amino acids. Germline V lookup: CDR1 LGHDT, CDR2 YNNKEL (reference sequence). V lost 3 bases, J lost 6 bases, and 7 bases stayed unmatched. Here the CDR3 reads CASSQEGQGGPEAFF. The CDR3 region has the DNA TGTGCCAGCAGCCAGGAAGGACAGGGGGGCCCTGAAGCTTTCTTT.